This T cell receptor beta chain comes out of a study of identical twins (dated by TCRdb to 2015 to 2016). Looking at the study overall: To test whether fetal clonotypes persist, the study used deep sequencing on TCR alpha and beta repertoires from monozygotic twins, unrelated adults of various ages, and cord blood. To rule out contamination, replicate twin experiments were performed at different times with different library preparation protocols. Overall results and qualifications from the work: The excess sharing between twins in beta out-of-frame sequences was weaker because fewer shared sequences reduced the signal-to-noise ratio. In monozygotic twins, out-of-frame TCR alpha sharing was systematically underestimated by recombination models, although the models agreed with sharing between unrelated individuals. Abundant cord blood beta clonotypes had fewer insertions, young adult naive repertoires showed a similar but weaker trend, and memory repertoires showed no such trend. Invariant T cells such as MAIT and iNKT could partly confound zero-insertion analyses, although diverse VJ usage argued against such confounding for most clonotypes. Because the same donors could not be followed over many years, the conclusions relied on cross-sectional statistical analysis. Out-of-frame TCR alpha sequences shared between twins showed an excess of low generation-probability sequences compared with coincidental sharing between unrelated individuals.

This clonotype was observed a handful of times. Its cognate antigen has yet to be identified. Within one base of it there is no much larger clone, and no base qualities were kept. The library relied on 5' RACE. Sequenced on an Illumina HiSeq 2000. Template switching added a universal primer binding site, and the final cDNA carried a unique molecular identifier that allowed TCR cDNA molecules to be counted accurately. Specific primers in the conserved constant-segment region were used to synthesize first-strand cDNA for the TCR alpha and beta chains. To control for contamination, every cDNA library carried two barcodes: a SMART-Mk sample barcode plus Illumina barcodes. TruSeq adapter sequences along with Illumina sample barcodes were introduced in two successive PCR steps. TCR alpha and beta cDNA libraries were sequenced on the Illumina HiSeq platform with custom primers. The study's processing was this. MiGEC processed the raw reads to extract unique molecular identifiers, while MiXCR was used to determine the CDR3 positions. Recombination models were inferred per individual with the repgenHMM and IGoR tools using an EM algorithm. Shared clonotypes were analyzed with the tcR package in R, and sharing was normalized by the product of cloneset sizes. Out-of-frame nonproductive sequences were analyzed to study raw recombination free of thymic and clonal selection effects. TCRdb cleaned the public reads at Q25 with fastp, built clones with MiXCR and kept in-frame beta chains. Entries are consolidated by CDR3 protein sequence, retaining the most common genes and DNA. What appears here as the V and J calls and clone size reflects TCRdb's work, not the paper's. Present in this sample are fewer than 900,000 distinct CDR3 sequences, about 20% of which were seen just once. The ten largest clones take up about an eighth of the sample.

From a lookup of the germline V gene, CDR1 and CDR2 are MNHNS and SASEGT. V sheds 6 bases and J sheds 0 bases, leaving 15 bases between their ends. There are 16 amino acids in the CDR3, from cysteine to phenylalanine inclusive. The DNA shown is the 48-base CDR3, in frame from base 1. All donors were healthy Caucasians. Three pairs of female monozygotic twins, all aged about 18 to 30 years, made up the twin cohort. RNA for TCR libraries was isolated from peripheral blood mononuclear cells. This sample also belongs to another study, concerning T cells expressing NK-cell markers. Reported in the second study: About eight donors provided sorted CD3+CD56+NKG2C+, CD3+CD56+NKG2C- and CD3+CD56-NKG2C+ T-cell subsets, whose TCR beta-chain repertoires were profiled. Among the eight sequenced donors, seven were HCMV-seropositive and one was HCMV-seronegative. To restrict sorting to alphabetaTCR-expressing T cells, an anti-gammadeltaTCR antibody was added in several experiments. In more than 5 donors, the dominant CD3+CD56+NKG2C+ clonotypes were found to rank among the top 10 CD8+ clonotypes and to make up 1.0-7.0% of CD8+ T cells. Those dominant clonotypes were again the most abundant among CD3+CD56-NKG2C+ cells in four donors, at about 28.3-60.1%. It remained unclear whether the expanded NKG2C-expressing T cell clones were specific for HCMV antigens. The eight sequenced donors were randomly selected healthy volunteers, three men and five women. To determine HCMV serostatus, a commercial ELISA kit was used to detect HCMV-specific IgG in serum. For about 6 donors, bulk peripheral blood T-cell repertoires were additionally sequenced from unsorted PBMC. MIGEC was used to demultiplex reads and group reads by UMI, and MiTCR was used to assemble and quantify clonotypes. To remove erroneous sequences, TCR cDNA sequences were retained only when supported by two or more reads. The tcR package was used for downstream repertoire analysis, and clonotypes were matched across fractions by CDR3 nucleotide sequence plus V segment. VDJmatch was used to annotate antigen specificity against VDJdb, with one amino acid substitution in CDR3 allowed.

This receptor was identified in a woman aged 18-30 years in good health. Specimen: PBMCs. This receptor chain uses TRBV6-1 and TRBJ2-1; the D segment cannot be called with confidence. The CDR3 loop reads CASSLAPSSSYNEQFF. The DNA reads TGTGCCAGCAGCCTTGCCCCTTCGAGCTCCTACAATGAGCAGTTCTTC.